This TCR beta chain was recorded in a study of T cells after yellow fever vaccination. In this sample, this clonotype turned up a few times. V gave up 4 bases and J gave up 7 bases, with 11 bases separating them. Germline CDR1 reads GTSNPN; CDR2 reads SVGIG (reference sequence). The CDR3 has 13 amino acids. TCRdb fed the 5' RACE reads into MiXCR, producing one record per CDR3 protein. The sample has just under 600,000 distinct CDR3 sequences, roughly 13% seen once; the top ten hold over 12%. Sequencing used PBMCs, obtained on the day of the yellow fever booster vaccination. The chain combines TRBV30 with TRBJ1-6, with D possibly being TRBD1 (5 bases). The receptor was derived from a man aged 25 to 40 who received the YFV17D yellow fever vaccine. The chain's CDR3 is CAWTGTLNSPLHF. CDR3 in DNA: TGTGCCTGGACAGGGACGCTGAATTCACCCCTCCACTTT.